This TCR beta chain derives from a study of PD-L1 blockade in urothelial cancer. Study information: Males with bladder-origin urothelial cancer made up about 90% of the roughly 29 patients. At 6 weeks and at 3 weeks (second dose) after treatment start, blood was analyzed.

The CDR3 spans 13 residues. The germline gives CDR1 KGHSH, CDR2 LQKENI. V lost 1 base and J lost 5; bases outside the gene matches: 0. The count of this clone is one. What went into each PCR as a spike was synthetic TCR analog templates. Repertoires were generated with immunoSEQ multiplex PCR, while TCRdb's copy carries only in-frame clones and drops some. The data contain tens of thousands of clones, roughly 86% of them singletons. Each patient's cancer was a locally advanced or metastatic urothelial carcinoma. Sequenced material: PBMCs, taken around atezolizumab (anti-PD-L1) treatment. The clonotype comes from a man in his 70s with urothelial cancer. The chain is built from TRBV18 and TRBJ2-3; 7 nucleotides align to TRBD1. For the CDR3, the DNA is TGTGCCAGCTCACCACGACAGGGAGATACGCAGTATTTT. Protein sequence: CASSPRQGDTQYF.